The 7 T cell receptor beta chains listed next were all sequenced from one sample in a study of blood T cell repertoires in COVID-19. Some clones are missing from TCRdb's copy, which holds only in-frame ones; the method was immunoSEQ multiplex PCR. The repertoire holds about 280,000 clones, with roughly 90% as singletons. The sequenced sample consisted of peripheral blood. Every receptor here comes from a young woman with active or convalescent COVID-19.

This clone was counted only a few times. The chain is built from TRBV4-1 and TRBJ2-7, with a possible D match to TRBD2 (6 bases). The germline V gene encodes CDR1 MGHRA and CDR2 YSYEKL. The CDR3 is made up of 14 amino acids. V was clipped by 4 bases and J by 5 bases, with 15 bases between them. CDR3 DNA: TGCGCCAGCAGCCGCGGGGATCGGGGTGACGAGCAGTACTTC. Protein product: CASSRGDRGDEQYF.

This clone was observed a single time. The chain links TRBV7-9 to TRBJ2-1; 8 bases match TRBD1. CDR1 is SEHNR, CDR2 FQNEAQ, per germline (reference sequence). The CDR3 runs 16 residues. With V trimmed by 5 bases and J by 4 bases, 10 bases remained unmatched. CDR3 coding DNA: TGTGCCAGCAGCCTCCCCCCCGGACAGGGATACAATGAGCAGTTCTTC. This translates into CASSLPPGQGYNEQFF.

This clone was seen just once. V and J are TRBV5-1 and TRBJ1-1; D gene unclear. The CDR3 has 13 amino acids. Trimming cost V 1 base and J 0 bases, with 4 bases left between them. CDR1 SGHRS and CDR2 YFSETQ come from the germline V gene. The CDR3 spells CASSLSVNTEAFF. The CDR3 DNA is TGCGCCAGCAGCTTGTCCGTGAACACTGAAGCTTTCTTT.

The chain combines TRBV10-3 with TRBJ1-1; the D is unclear. The germline CDR1 and CDR2 sequences are ENHRY and SYGVKD. The CDR3 contains 14 residues. V dropped 3 bases and J dropped 4 bases, with 12 bases sitting between them. In nucleotides, the CDR3 is TGTGCCATCAGTGAAGTGAGGGCCTCCACTGAAGCTTTCTTT. Translated, it gives CAISEVRASTEAFF.

The chain links TRBV12-5 to TRBJ1-1, with D uncertain. The CDR3 totals 18 residues. Germline lookup yields CDR1 LGHNT and CDR2 FRNRAP. V was pared by 1 base and J by 2 bases, with 20 bases between. For the CDR3, the DNA is TGTGCTAGTGGTTTGGGATTTGGGGTTTTTGGGAGAAACACTGAAGCTTTCTTT. This gives the protein CASGLGFGVFGRNTEAFF. Based on the CDR3 plus reference TRBV12-5 and TRBJ1-1, the full variable domain is DARVTQTPRHKVTEMGQEVTMRCQPILGHNTVFWYRQTMMQGLELLAYFRNRAPLDDSGMPKDRFSAEMPDATLATLKIQPSEPRDSAVYFCASGLGFGVFGRNTEAFFGQGTRLTVV.

CDR3 loop: CASSYSGGSTDTQYF. In DNA form, the CDR3 reads TGCGCCAGCAGTTATAGCGGGGGGAGCACAGATACGCAGTATTTT. J is TRBJ2-3 and V is TRBV5-1; TRBD2 agrees at 10 bases. This CDR3 has 15 residues. J was trimmed by 0 bases and V by 5 bases; bases with no gene match: 3. CDR1 and CDR2 (germline): SGHRS, YFSETQ.

This chain joins TRBV27 and TRBJ2-7; 10 positions agree with TRBD2. The CDR3 contains 15 residues. The V gene end was trimmed by 7 bases and the J gene end by 2 bases; junction bases not matched to a gene: 8. Looked up from germline, CDR1 is MNHEY and CDR2 is SMNVEV (reference sequence). The CDR3 nucleotides are TGTGCCAGCAAAGTTGGTAGCGGGGGGCCCTACGAGCAGTACTTC. This encodes CASKVGSGGPYEQYF.